The rows below give T cell receptor beta chains drawn from one sample of a study of long-term antiretroviral therapy in people with HIV. The method was immunoSEQ multiplex PCR; TCRdb's version includes in-frame clones alone and lacks a portion of them. Counted here are some 31,000 clones, approximately 97% occurring once; the ten biggest clones make up 2.9%. Specimen: unsorted PBMCs, collected 6.9 years after starting antiretroviral therapy. These receptors originate from a man aged 25 to 40 with HIV. Both conserved end residues are part of each CDR3. Some rows mark clone size as missing; the rest say once, few, many or name a class of expanded clone.

>TRBV19|-
CASIGDRASNEQFF
>TRBV7-2|-
CASSSRSAGTETQYF
>TRBV7-6|-
CASSPRLETEAFF
>TRBV6-5|-
CASTDTGTGNQPQHF
>TRBV7-2|-
CASSLDENTIYF
>TRBV19|-
CASTIGGFGEQFF
>TRBV2|-
CASSVNPDTQYF
>TRBV6-1|-
CASSERGQGPSRPTYNEQFF
>TRBV5-4|-
CASSPTGPTGELFF
>TRBV4-3|-
CASSEMFTSGRREKGEQFF
>TRBV7-9|-
CASSIRRRLTDTQYF
>TRBV9|once
CASSREGTYEQYF
>TRBV7-2|-
CASSFRDQPQHF
>TRBV19|-
CASSSTGNTGELFF
>TRBV5-4|-
CASSLVGGGETQYF
>TRBV9|-
CASSVIGASTDTQYF
>TRBV6-5|once
CASSYSHTGGIAFF
>TRBV9|-
CASSSRDRGLGEAFF
>TRBV4-3|-
CASSGVGEAYNEQFF
>TRBV7-3|-
CASSPGGGTDTQYF
>TRBV7-3|-
CASSLNGGNPGELFF
>TRBV2|-
CASSELDQRGHEQFF
>TRBV9|-
CASSVWGGNEQFF
>TRBV7-2|-
CASSLAAGELFF